This T cell receptor (beta chain) is from a study of CD8+ T cells in alopecia areata. Study background: Treated patients were dosed with oral tofacitinib, taking 5 to 10 mg twice daily. Findings and limits, study-wide: Links between baseline CD8+ expansion and response need larger treated cohorts. Tofacitinib significantly lowered scalp clonality and expanded CD8+ clones among the top 100.

Treatment indicated: oral pan-JAK inhibitor, 5-10 mg twice daily. In regard to this clone: Antigen: not known.

In each case, RNA was isolated and then reverse transcribed into cDNA as the sequencing template. Sequencing used immunoSEQ multiplex PCR; TCRdb keeps in-frame clones, though not all of them. The sample shows hundreds of thousands of clones, 35% to 40% of them seen only once. Sample: CD4+ T cells sorted from blood, taken around week 31, from a patient treated with tofacitinib. This sequence originates from a human donor with alopecia areata.

CDR3 protein: CASSRRQGPSTDTQYF. CDR3 DNA sequence: TGTGCCAGCAGCCGCAGACAGGGACCTAGCACAGATACGCAGTATTTT. The rearrangement links TRBV7-9 to TRBJ2-3; TRBD1 agrees at 7 bases. This CDR3 has 16 amino acids. The ends lost 5 bases at V and 0 bases at J; junction bases unmatched: 8. Germline loops: CDR1 SEHNR, CDR2 FQNEAQ (reference sequence).